Below are 10 T cell receptor beta chains sequenced from a single sample in a study of T-cell reconstitution after alpha-beta-depleted transplantation in children. A TCRbeta library incorporating unique molecular identifiers was prepared. MiXCR was run by TCRdb on the PCR reads, yielding one entry per CDR3 protein. Of more than 60,000 distinct CDR3 sequences listed, more than 5.5% are singletons. The specimen was PBMCs from the stem cell graft donor, collected from the stem cell graft. The source of these receptors is a human donor who donated a stem cell graft to a child with acute lymphoblastic leukemia.

This rearrangement joins TRBV9 to TRBJ2-3, with a possible D match to TRBD2 (6 bases). The germline gives CDR1 SGDLS, CDR2 YYNGEE. The CDR3 contains 14 residues. V lost 4 bases, J lost 5 bases, and 14 bases lay in between. As DNA, the CDR3 is TGTGCCAGCAGCCCCCGGACTATGCAAGATACGCAGTATTTT. Amino acid sequence: CASSPRTMQDTQYF.

There are many counts of this clonotype. J is TRBJ2-2 and V is TRBV6-4; 7 bases map to TRBD2. The germline V gene has CDR1 MRHNA and CDR2 SNTAGT. The CDR3 consists of 14 residues. Unmatched junction bases numbered 6, after V lost 4 bases and J lost 7 bases. The CDR3 sequence: CASSVGGSLGELFF. CDR3 bases: TGTGCCAGCAGTGTAGGCGGGAGCCTCGGGGAGCTGTTTTTT.

Points on this clonotype: A much larger clone is a single base away; this may be a read error. The chain joins TRBV6-1 to TRBJ2-2, with unresolved D. Germline CDR1 MNHNS, CDR2 SASEGT. CDR3 size: 14 residues. The V end was cut by 6 bases, the J end by 5 bases, with 13 bases between. The CDR3 is CASRSNRRTGELFF. DNA for the CDR3: TGTGCCAGCAGGTCGAATCGACGTACCGGGGAGCTGTTTTTT.

The V and J genes are TRBV28 and TRBJ2-7; TRBD1 matches 7 bases. V shed 5 bases and J 4 bases; nucleotides not matched to a gene: 17. Germline V gene data show CDR1 as MDHEN and CDR2 as SYDVKM. The CDR3 loop spans 17 amino acids. The CDR3 region is CASSPFTFLQGYYEQYF. In DNA form, the CDR3 reads TGTGCCAGCAGTCCCTTTACCTTTCTACAGGGGTATTACGAGCAGTACTTC.

In its sample, this clonotype was seen a few times. The chain carries TRBV5-1 and TRBJ2-7; 10 nucleotides match TRBD1. The CDR3 extends over 16 amino acids. Germline CDR1 is SGHRS and CDR2 is YFSETQ. Trimming cost V 3 bases and J 6 bases; bases outside gene matches: 12. CDR3 nucleotides: TGCGCCAGCAGCTCCGGGCTCGGGACAGGGGTCGGCGAGCAGTACTTC. This codes for CASSSGLGTGVGEQYF.

This clonotype was seen only a few times. V and J are TRBV7-3 and TRBJ2-5; D is undetermined. Germline CDR1 SGHTA, CDR2 FQGTGA. There are 13 residues in the CDR3. Trimming shortened V by 6 bases and J by 5 bases, and 13 bases separated the two germline ends. The CDR3 DNA is TGTGCCAGCAGTACACACCCCCGGGAGACCCAGTACTTC. Protein: CASSTHPRETQYF.

This clonotype was counted at least ten times. The chain joins TRBV29-1 to TRBJ1-5; a possible D gene is TRBD1 (5 bases). V was clipped by 4 bases and J by 1 base, with 11 bases between them. This CDR3 is built from 14 residues. Germline V CDR1 and CDR2: SQVTM, ANQGSEA. The CDR3 DNA follows: TGCAGCGTTGCGGGAGGGGACAGCAATCAGCCCCAGCATTTT. This translates into CSVAGGDSNQPQHF.

This chain links TRBV11-3 with TRBJ2-1; possibly TRBD2 for D (6 bases). This CDR3 has 17 amino acids. V lost 4 bases and J lost 1, with 17 bases in between. Germline V gene sequence: CDR1 SGHNT, CDR2 YENEEA. The DNA of the CDR3 is TGTGCCAGCAGCTCCCATCCGGGGGAGAGGTCCTACAATGAGCAGTTCTTC. Encoded protein: CASSSHPGERSYNEQFF.

This clonotype was detected many times. The CDR3 here is CASSQETGHGVGTQYF. CDR3 in DNA: TGCGCCAGCAGCCAAGAGACTGGGCATGGGGTTGGGACCCAGTACTTC. J is TRBJ2-5 and V is TRBV4-3; D is uncertain. Germline CDR1 reads LGHNA; CDR2 reads YSLEER. This CDR3 has 16 amino acids. Trimming removed 0 bases at V and 7 bases at J, with 18 bases between.

This clonotype was detected many times. The rearrangement uses TRBV7-2 and TRBJ2-1; D is ambiguous. The CDR3 totals 15 residues. Trimming took off 3 bases at V and 0 bases at J, with 9 bases between the two ends. Germline lookup yields CDR1 SGHTA and CDR2 FQGNSA. The CDR3 spells CASSFGVSSYNEQFF. In nucleotides, the CDR3 is TGTGCCAGCAGCTTCGGCGTCAGCTCCTACAATGAGCAGTTCTTC.